What follows describes a single TCR beta chain. Antigen: not known. This CDR3 contains 16 residues. From germline, CDR1 is DFQATT and CDR2 SNEGSKA (reference sequence). V lost 2 bases and J lost 2, with 15 bases in between. The data are from a study of CD8 T cells in Susac syndrome. Broader study findings: No clonal expansion appeared among CD4+ T cells in Susac patients.

The sequenced target, TCR beta, came from blood CD8+ and CD4+ T cells. Both CD4+ and CD8+ T cells were negatively isolated, and TEMRA cells underwent FACS enrichment. Reverse transcription of about 0.5 to 1 ug RNA was carried out with random hexamers. TCR beta CDR3 was amplified by immunoSEQ multiplex PCR. This amplification extended across 54 Vbeta and 13 Jbeta segments. One entry per CDR3 protein results from TCRdb running MiXCR on the immunoSEQ multiplex PCR reads. In the table there are 110,000 to 150,000 distinct CDR3 sequences, about 94% of which are singletons. The chain employs TRBV20-1 and TRBJ1-4; TRBD1 might be the D (6 bases). This clonotype was obtained from a human donor with Susac syndrome. What was sequenced was CD4+ T cells from PBMCs. This CDR3 is CSARTGTSGTNEKLFF. As DNA, the CDR3 is TGCAGTGCTAGAACCGGGACAAGTGGGACTAATGAAAAACTGTTTTTT.